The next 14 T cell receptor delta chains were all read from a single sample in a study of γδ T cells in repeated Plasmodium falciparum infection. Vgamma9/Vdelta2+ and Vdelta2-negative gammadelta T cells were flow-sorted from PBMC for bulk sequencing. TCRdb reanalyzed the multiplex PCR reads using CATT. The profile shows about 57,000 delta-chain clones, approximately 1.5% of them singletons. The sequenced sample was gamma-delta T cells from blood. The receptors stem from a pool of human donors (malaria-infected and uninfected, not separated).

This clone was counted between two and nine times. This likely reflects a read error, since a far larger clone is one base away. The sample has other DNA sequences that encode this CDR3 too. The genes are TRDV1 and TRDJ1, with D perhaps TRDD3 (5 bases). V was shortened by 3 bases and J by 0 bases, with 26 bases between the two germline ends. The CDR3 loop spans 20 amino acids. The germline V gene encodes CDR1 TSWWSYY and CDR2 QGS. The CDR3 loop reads CALGEARRLGDPWYTDKLIF. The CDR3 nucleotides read TGTGCTCTTGGGGAGGCTAGGAGGCTGGGTGATCCTTGGTACACCGATAAACTCATCTTT.

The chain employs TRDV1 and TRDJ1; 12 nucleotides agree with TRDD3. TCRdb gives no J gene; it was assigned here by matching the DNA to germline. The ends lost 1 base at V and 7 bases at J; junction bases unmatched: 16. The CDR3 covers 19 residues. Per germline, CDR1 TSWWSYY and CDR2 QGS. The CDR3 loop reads CALGEPAFLVLGDTPKLIF. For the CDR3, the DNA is TGTGCTCTTGGGGAACCCGCCTTCCTAGTACTGGGGGATACTCCTAAACTCATCTTT.

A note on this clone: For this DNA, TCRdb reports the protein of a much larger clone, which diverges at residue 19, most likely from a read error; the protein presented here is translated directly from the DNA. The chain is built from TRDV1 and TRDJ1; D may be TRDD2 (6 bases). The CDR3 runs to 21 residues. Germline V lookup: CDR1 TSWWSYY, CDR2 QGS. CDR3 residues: CALGGGPTGRCPPNYTDKPIF. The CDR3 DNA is TGTGCTCTTGGGGGCGGTCCTACGGGGCGGTGTCCACCTAACTACACCGATAAACCCATCTTT.

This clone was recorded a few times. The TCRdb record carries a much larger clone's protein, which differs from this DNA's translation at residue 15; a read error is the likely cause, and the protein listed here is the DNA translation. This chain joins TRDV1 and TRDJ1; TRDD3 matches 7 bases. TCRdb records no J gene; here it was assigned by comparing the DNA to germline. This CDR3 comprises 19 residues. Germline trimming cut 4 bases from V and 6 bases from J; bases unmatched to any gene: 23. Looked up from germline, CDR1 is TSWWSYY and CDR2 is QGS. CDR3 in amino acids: CALGVHVGGGGPGRNKLIF. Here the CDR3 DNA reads TGTGCTCTTGGGGTCCATGTAGGGGGTGGGGGACCCGGCAGGAATAAACTCATCTTT.

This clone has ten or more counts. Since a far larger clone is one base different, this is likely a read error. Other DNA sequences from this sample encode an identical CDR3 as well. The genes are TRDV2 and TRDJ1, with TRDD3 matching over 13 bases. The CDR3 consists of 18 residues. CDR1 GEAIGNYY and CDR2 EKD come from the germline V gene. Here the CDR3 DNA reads TGTGCCTGTGATCCCGTACTGGGGGATACGGGGGTCACCGATAAGCTCATCTTT. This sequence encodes CACDPVLGDTGVTDKLIF.

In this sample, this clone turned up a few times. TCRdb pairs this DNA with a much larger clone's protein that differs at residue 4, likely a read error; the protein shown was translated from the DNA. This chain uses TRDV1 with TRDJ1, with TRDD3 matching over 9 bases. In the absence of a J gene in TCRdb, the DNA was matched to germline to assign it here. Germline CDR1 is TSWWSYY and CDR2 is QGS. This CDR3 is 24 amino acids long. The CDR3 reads CALEELLEFVSGWSGGSYTDKLIF. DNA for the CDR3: TGTGCTCTTGAGGAACTATTGGAGTTTGTGTCCGGGTGGTCTGGGGGATCCTACACCGATAAACTCATCTTT.

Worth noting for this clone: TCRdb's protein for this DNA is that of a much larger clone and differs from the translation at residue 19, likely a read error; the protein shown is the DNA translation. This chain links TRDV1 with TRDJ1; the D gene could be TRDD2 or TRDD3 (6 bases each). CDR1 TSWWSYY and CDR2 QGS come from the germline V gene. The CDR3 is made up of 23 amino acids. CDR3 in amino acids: CALGSCAPTPWDWGPPYTGKLIF. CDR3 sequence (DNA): TGTGCTCTTGGGTCCTGTGCTCCTACTCCTTGGGATTGGGGGCCACCCTACACCGGTAAACTCATCTTT.

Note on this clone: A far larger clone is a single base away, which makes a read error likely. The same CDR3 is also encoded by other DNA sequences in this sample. The CDR3 bases are TGTGCTCTTGGGGAGCTAGAGCTGTTCCTACGTCCTTACTGGGGGATACGCTCGGGGACAGCACAACTCTTCTTT. It translates to CALGELELFLRPYWGIRSGTAQLFF. This chain joins TRDV1 and TRDJ2, with 13 bases identical to TRDD3. The J gene is absent in TCRdb and was assigned here via DNA matching to germline. The CDR3 totals 25 residues. V dropped 3 bases and J dropped 4; count of bases not matched to a gene: 29. Germline CDR1 and CDR2: TSWWSYY and QGS.

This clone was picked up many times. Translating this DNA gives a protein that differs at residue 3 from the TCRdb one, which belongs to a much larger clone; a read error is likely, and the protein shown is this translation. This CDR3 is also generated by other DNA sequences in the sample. The CDR3 reads CAPGTQGLSPFFWGITSGYTDKLIF. The CDR3, as DNA: TGTGCTCCTGGGACTCAAGGCCTTTCACCTTTTTTCTGGGGGATAACATCTGGATACACCGATAAACTCATCTTT. The rearrangement joins TRDV1 to TRDJ1, with 10 positions matching TRDD3. Germline V gene sequence: CDR1 TSWWSYY, CDR2 QGS. The CDR3 length is 25 residues.

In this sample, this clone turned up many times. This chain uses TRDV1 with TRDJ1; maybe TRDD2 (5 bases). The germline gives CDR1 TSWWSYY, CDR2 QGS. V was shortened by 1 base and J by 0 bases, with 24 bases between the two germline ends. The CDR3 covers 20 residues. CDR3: CALGEPPAPTVGRNTDKLIF. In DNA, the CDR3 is TGTGCTCTTGGGGAACCCCCAGCCCCTACGGTTGGTCGTAACACCGATAAACTCATCTTT.

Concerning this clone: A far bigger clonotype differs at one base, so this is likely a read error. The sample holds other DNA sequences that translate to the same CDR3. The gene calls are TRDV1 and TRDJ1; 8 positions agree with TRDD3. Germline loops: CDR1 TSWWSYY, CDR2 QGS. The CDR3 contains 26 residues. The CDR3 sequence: CALGEAKGLLGTQTILGAVNTDKLIF. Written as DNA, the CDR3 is TGTGCTCTTGGGGAAGCTAAAGGTCTCCTGGGTACACAGACGATACTGGGGGCTGTTAACACCGACAAACTCATCTTT.

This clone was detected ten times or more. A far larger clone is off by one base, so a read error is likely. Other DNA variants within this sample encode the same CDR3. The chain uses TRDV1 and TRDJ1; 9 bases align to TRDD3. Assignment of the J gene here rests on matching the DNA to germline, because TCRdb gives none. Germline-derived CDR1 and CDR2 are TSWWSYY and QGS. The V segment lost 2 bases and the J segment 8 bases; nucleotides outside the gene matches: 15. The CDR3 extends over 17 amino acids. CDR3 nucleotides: TGTGCTCTTGGGGAAATCCCTTCTTTTACTGGGGGAGCCAAACTCATCTTT. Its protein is CALGEIPSFTGGAKLIF.

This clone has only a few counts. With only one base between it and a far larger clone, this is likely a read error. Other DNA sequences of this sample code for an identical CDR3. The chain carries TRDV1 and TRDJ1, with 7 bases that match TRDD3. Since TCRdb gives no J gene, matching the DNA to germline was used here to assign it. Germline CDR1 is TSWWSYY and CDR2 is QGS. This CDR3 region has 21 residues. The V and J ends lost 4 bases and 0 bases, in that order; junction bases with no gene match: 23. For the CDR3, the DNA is TGTGCTCTTGGGGTCAGCACCTGTCCTCCCACTGGGGTAGGGTACACCGATAAACTCATCTTT. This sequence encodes CALGVSTCPPTGVGYTDKLIF.

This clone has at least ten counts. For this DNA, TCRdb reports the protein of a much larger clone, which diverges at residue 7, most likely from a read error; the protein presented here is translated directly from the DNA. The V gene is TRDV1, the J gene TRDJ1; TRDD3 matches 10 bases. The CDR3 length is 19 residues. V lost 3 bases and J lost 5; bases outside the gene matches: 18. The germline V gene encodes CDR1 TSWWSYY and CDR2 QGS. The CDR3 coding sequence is TGTGCTCTTGGGGATCCCGGATCTCCTTACTGGGGGATGTTTGATAAACTCATCTTT. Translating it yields CALGDPGSPYWGMFDKLIF.